The rows below give T cell receptor beta chains drawn from one sample of a study of blood T cell repertoires in COVID-19. This table comes from immunoSEQ multiplex PCR, and its TCRdb copy is limited to in-frame clones, with some not included. There are about 110,000 clones in the sample; about four fifths occur only once, and approximately 9% lies in the top ten. Sequences were obtained from peripheral blood. Receptors originate from a woman between 70 and 85 years old with acute or convalescent COVID-19. Each CDR3 is given with its conserved first and last residue. A D gene is named only where the DNA matches it firmly. Clone sizes are given selectively: once, few, many, or a class where the clone is expanded.

D: TRBD2; V: TRBV7-3; size: .; J: TRBJ2-1; CDR3: CASSPGLAGYNEQFF; DNA: TGTGCCAGCAGCCCTGGACTAGCGGGATACAATGAGCAGTTCTTC
D: TRBD1; V: TRBV2; size: few; J: TRBJ1-5; CDR3: CASRTDRAYNQPQHF; DNA: TGTGCCAGCAGGACCGACAGGGCCTACAATCAGCCCCAGCATTTT
D: TRBD2; V: TRBV7-6; size: few; J: TRBJ2-7; CDR3: CASSSLAGGSYEQYF; DNA: TGTGCCAGCAGTTCTCTAGCGGGGGGCTCCTACGAGCAGTACTTC
D: .; V: TRBV4-1; size: many; J: TRBJ1-2; CDR3: CASSQTPYINYGYTF; DNA: TGCGCCAGCAGCCAGACACCTTACATTAACTATGGCTACACCTTC
D: TRBD1; V: TRBV9; size: few; J: TRBJ1-3; CDR3: CASSVGDRTSAGNTIYF; DNA: TGTGCCAGCAGCGTAGGGGACAGGACTTCAGCTGGAAACACCATATATTTT
D: .; V: TRBV28; size: .; J: TRBJ1-5; CDR3: CASSLDSNQPQHF; DNA: TGTGCCAGCAGTCTAGATAGCAATCAGCCCCAGCATTTT
D: TRBD2; V: TRBV2; size: .; J: TRBJ2-5; CDR3: CASRGGAGTQYF; DNA: TGTGCCAGCCGCGGGGGGGCCGGGACCCAGTACTTC
D: .; V: TRBV6-1; size: .; J: TRBJ2-1; CDR3: CASSEAPSANEQFF; DNA: TGTGCCAGCAGTGAAGCGCCTAGCGCCAATGAGCAGTTCTTC
D: .; V: TRBV29-1; size: .; J: TRBJ1-2; CDR3: CSAKGRVDGYGYTF; DNA: TGCAGCGCAAAAGGCAGGGTCGATGGCTATGGCTACACCTTC
D: .; V: TRBV7-8; size: few; J: TRBJ1-5; CDR3: CASSLAGTPNQPQHF; DNA: TGTGCCAGCAGCTTAGCCGGGACACCTAATCAGCCCCAGCATTTT
D: TRBD2; V: TRBV19; size: .; J: TRBJ2-3; CDR3: CASKSAGGYPDTQYF; DNA: TGTGCCAGTAAATCGGCGGGAGGGTACCCAGATACGCAGTATTTT
D: .; V: TRBV6-5; size: .; J: TRBJ2-7; CDR3: CASGQGSGNEQYF; DNA: TGTGCCAGCGGGCAGGGATCTGGCAACGAGCAGTACTTC
D: .; V: TRBV24-1; size: .; J: TRBJ1-1; CDR3: CATSPATGSNTEAFF; DNA: TGTGCCACCAGCCCGGCGACGGGATCGAACACTGAAGCTTTCTTT
D: TRBD1; V: TRBV11-2; size: .; J: TRBJ2-1; CDR3: CASRIPGQVYNEQFF; DNA: TGTGCCAGCAGAATTCCGGGACAGGTCTACAATGAGCAGTTCTTC
D: .; V: TRBV6-2/TRBV6-3; size: .; J: TRBJ1-1; CDR3: CASSYSRAEAFF; DNA: TGTGCCAGCAGTTACTCGCGGGCTGAAGCTTTCTTT
D: TRBD1; V: TRBV7-2; size: .; J: TRBJ2-3; CDR3: CASSSGTGAESAF; DNA: TGTGCCAGCAGTTCGGGCACAGGGGCGGAGTCGGCCTTT
D: TRBD1; V: TRBV6-1; size: .; J: TRBJ1-2; CDR3: CASSAPSGTGALGGYTF; DNA: TGTGCCAGCAGTGCCCCCTCCGGGACAGGGGCCCTGGGCGGCTACACCTTC
D: .; V: TRBV19; size: once; J: TRBJ2-6; CDR3: CASSRRSSGANVLTF; DNA: TGTGCCAGTAGTCGACGGAGCTCTGGGGCCAACGTCCTGACTTTC
D: TRBD2; V: TRBV2; size: once; J: TRBJ2-3; CDR3: CASSGLADLTDTQYF; DNA: TGTGCCAGCAGCGGCCTAGCGGATCTCACAGATACGCAGTATTTT
D: TRBD1; V: TRBV11-2; size: few; J: TRBJ1-5; CDR3: CASSLNRGGNQPQHF; DNA: TGTGCCAGCAGCTTAAACAGGGGCGGCAATCAGCCCCAGCATTTT
D: .; V: TRBV2; size: few; J: TRBJ2-1; CDR3: CASVTGLAYNEQFF; DNA: TGTGCCAGCGTAACGGGACTTGCCTACAATGAGCAGTTCTTC
D: .; V: TRBV30; size: few; J: TRBJ1-1; CDR3: CAWDRFPLSAEAFF; DNA: TGTGCCTGGGACAGATTTCCCTTGTCGGCTGAAGCTTTCTTT
D: .; V: TRBV6-6; size: .; J: TRBJ1-1; CDR3: CASSSPSPQAPREAFF; DNA: TGTGCCAGCAGTTCCCCATCCCCACAGGCCCCACGGGAAGCTTTCTTT
D: TRBD1; V: TRBV28; size: .; J: TRBJ2-7; CDR3: CASSHTGTGDYVEQYF; DNA: TGTGCCAGCAGTCACACGGGGACAGGGGATTATGTCGAGCAGTACTTC
D: TRBD1; V: TRBV11-3; size: .; J: TRBJ1-4; CDR3: CASSPSRQGHNEKLFF; DNA: TGTGCCAGCAGCCCCTCGCGACAGGGGCATAATGAAAAACTGTTTTTT
D: .; V: TRBV6-2/TRBV6-3; size: .; J: TRBJ1-1; CDR3: CASSYSGLNTEAFF; DNA: TGTGCCAGCAGTTACTCGGGCCTCAACACTGAAGCTTTCTTT
D: .; V: TRBV10-2; size: once; J: TRBJ1-2; CDR3: CASSESARRGGGYTF; DNA: TGCGCCAGCAGTGAGTCGGCCCGTCGGGGGGGTGGCTACACCTTC
D: TRBD1; V: TRBV27; size: .; J: TRBJ1-2; CDR3: CASRGTGGLGRYGYTF; DNA: TGTGCCAGCAGGGGGACAGGCGGATTGGGGAGATATGGCTACACCTTC
D: .; V: TRBV6-2/TRBV6-3; size: .; J: TRBJ1-1; CDR3: CASSYPTAQAANTEAFF; DNA: TGTGCCAGCAGTTACCCCACAGCTCAGGCCGCGAACACTGAAGCTTTCTTT